Each of the 8 T cell receptor beta chains below was sequenced from the same sample in a study of T cells in Graves' hyperthyroidism and ophthalmopathy. Amplified TCR beta CDR3 regions derived from RNA transcripts. Carried out on the TCR CDR3, a first-round RT-PCR used the HTBI primer set. TCRdb fed the multiplex PCR reads into MiXCR, producing one record per CDR3 protein. Among under 300,000 distinct CDR3 sequences listed, more than 10% were seen once. The sample consisted of blood. The receptors were sampled from a woman in her 30s with Graves' hyperthyroidism that later progressed to Graves' ophthalmopathy.

About this clonotype: This sequence may be a read error, since a much larger clone differs from it by one base. The conserved phenylalanine or tryptophan is not found at the CDR3 terminus, so this likely reflects a read error. The chain has TRBV29-1 and TRBJ2-1; TRBD2 matches at 7 bases. CDR1 and CDR2 from the germline V gene are SQVTM and ANQGSEA. The CDR3 length is 13 residues. The J segment lost 0 bases and the V segment lost 6 bases, leaving 2 bases of the junction unmatched. The CDR3 bases are TGCAGCGTCCGACTAGCCTCCTACAATGAGCAGTTCCTC. Its protein is CSVRLASYNEQFL.

The table lists this clonotype with a few counts. This may be a read error, as it is one base from a much larger clone. The V gene is TRBV5-1, the J gene TRBJ1-1, with 9 positions matching TRBD1. Unmatched junction bases numbered 6, after V lost 0 bases and J lost 6 bases. Germline assignment: CDR1 SGHRS and CDR2 YFSETQ. The CDR3 has 15 amino acids. Written as DNA, the CDR3 is TGCGCCAGCAGCTTGGACGGGACAGGGACCCCTGAAGCTTTCTTT. This encodes CASSLDGTGTPEAFF.

This clonotype was picked up many times. The chain has TRBV18 and TRBJ2-7; 9 nucleotides align to TRBD2. The trim removed 3 bases at V and 1 base at J, leaving 4 bases unmatched. From germline, CDR1 is KGHSH and CDR2 LQKENI. The CDR3 length is 15 residues. The CDR3 protein is CASSPLAGPSYEQYF. The CDR3 DNA is TGTGCCAGCTCACCCCTAGCGGGACCTTCCTACGAGCAGTACTTC.

This clonotype was counted ten times or more. CDR3 DNA sequence: TGCAGCGTTCCCGGGACAGGGGGATTTGGCTACACCTTC. It specifies CSVPGTGGFGYTF. The V gene is TRBV29-1, the J gene TRBJ1-2; TRBD1 aligns across 11 bases. The V segment lost 5 bases and the J segment 7 bases; nucleotides outside the gene matches: 6. This CDR3 spans 13 amino acids. Germline CDR1 is SQVTM and CDR2 is ANQGSEA.

The V call is TRBV9, the J call TRBJ2-1; 11 nucleotides agree with TRBD2. The V gene's germline CDR1 is SGDLS and CDR2 YYNGEE. The junction had 8 bases not matched to a gene; V was cut back by 0 bases and J by 9 bases. CDR3 length: 16 amino acids. CDR3 loop: CASSVGWVAGGAEQFF. The CDR3, as DNA: TGTGCCAGCAGCGTAGGGTGGGTAGCGGGAGGGGCTGAGCAGTTCTTC.

In its sample, this clonotype was seen a few times. The chain has TRBV5-1 and TRBJ1-4; TRBD1 is a possible D gene (6 bases). Trimming cost V 4 bases and J 7 bases, with 8 bases left between them. CDR1 SGHRS and CDR2 YFSETQ come from the germline V gene. CDR3 size: 12 residues. This CDR3 reads CASSPQGEKLFF. For the CDR3, the DNA is TGCGCCAGCAGCCCACAGGGTGAAAAACTGTTTTTT. Full variable domain (outside the CDR3, taken from reference TRBV5-1 and TRBJ1-4): KAGVTQTPRYLIKTRGQQVTLSCSPISGHRSVSWYQQTPGQGLQFLFEYFSETQRNKGNFPGRFSGRQFSNSRSEMNVSTLELGDSALYLCASSPQGEKLFFGSGTQLSVL.

Only a few counts were recorded for this clonotype. The chain joins TRBV6-2 or TRBV6-3 to TRBJ1-1; 12 positions match TRBD1. The CDR3 contains 19 residues. V shed 5 bases, J shed 0 bases, and the junction held 13 bases outside the gene matches. CDR1 is MNHEY and CDR2 is SVGEGT in the germline V gene. CDR3 nucleotides: TGTGCCAGCAGTCCACCCGGGACAGGGGGCGGAATAGTGAACACTGAAGCTTTCTTT. Protein sequence: CASSPPGTGGGIVNTEAFF.

This clonotype has a count of ten or more. J is TRBJ1-2 and V is TRBV6-5, with a tentative D call TRBD1 (6 bases). CDR1 and CDR2 from the germline V gene are MNHEY and SVGAGI. The CDR3 consists of 17 residues. V was shortened by 0 bases and J by 0 bases, with 14 bases between the two germline ends. The CDR3 reads CASSYSKTGQPNYGYTF. The CDR3 coding sequence is TGTGCCAGCAGTTACTCGAAAACAGGGCAACCTAACTATGGCTACACCTTC.